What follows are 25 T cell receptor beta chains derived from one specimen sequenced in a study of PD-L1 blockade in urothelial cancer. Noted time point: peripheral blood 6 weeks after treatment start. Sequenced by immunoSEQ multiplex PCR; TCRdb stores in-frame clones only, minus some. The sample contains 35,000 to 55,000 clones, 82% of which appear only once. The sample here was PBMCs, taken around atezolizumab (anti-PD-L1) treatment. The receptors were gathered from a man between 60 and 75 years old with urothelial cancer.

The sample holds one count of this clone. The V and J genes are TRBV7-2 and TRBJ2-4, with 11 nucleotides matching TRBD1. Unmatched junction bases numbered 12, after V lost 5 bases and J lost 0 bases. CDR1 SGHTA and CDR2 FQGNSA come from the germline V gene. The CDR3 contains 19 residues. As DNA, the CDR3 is TGTGCCAGCAGCCGGGAGGGACAGGGGGGGACCTTAGCCAAAAACATTCAGTACTTC. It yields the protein CASSREGQGGTLAKNIQYF.

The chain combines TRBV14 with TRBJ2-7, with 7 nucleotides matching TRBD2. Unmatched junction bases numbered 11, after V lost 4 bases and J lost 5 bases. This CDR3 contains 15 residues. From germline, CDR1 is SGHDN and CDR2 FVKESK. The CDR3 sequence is CASSRVGGSGDEQYF. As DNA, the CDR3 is TGTGCCAGCAGCCGGGTGGGGGGGAGTGGAGACGAGCAGTACTTC.

The CDR3 DNA follows: TGCGCCAGCGGGACTAGCGGGAGAACGGGTGAGCAGTTCTTC. Its protein product is CASGTSGRTGEQFF. V is TRBV5-1 and J is TRBJ2-1; 14 bases are a match to TRBD2. Germline V gene data show CDR1 as SGHRS and CDR2 as YFSETQ. The CDR3 totals 14 residues. Trimming cost V 7 bases and J 9 bases; bases outside gene matches: 6.

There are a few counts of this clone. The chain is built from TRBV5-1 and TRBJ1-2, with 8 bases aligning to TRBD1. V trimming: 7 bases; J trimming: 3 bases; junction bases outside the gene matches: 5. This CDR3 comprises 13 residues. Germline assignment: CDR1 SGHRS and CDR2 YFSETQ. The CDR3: CASGQQGDYGYTF. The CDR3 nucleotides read TGCGCCAGCGGACAACAGGGGGACTATGGCTACACCTTC.

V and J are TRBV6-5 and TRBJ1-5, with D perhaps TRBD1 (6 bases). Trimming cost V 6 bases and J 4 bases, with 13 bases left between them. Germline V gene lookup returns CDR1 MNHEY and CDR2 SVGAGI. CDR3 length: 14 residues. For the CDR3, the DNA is TGTGCCAGCAGCCGGAGCAGGGGAAATCAGCCCCAGCATTTT. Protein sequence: CASSRSRGNQPQHF.

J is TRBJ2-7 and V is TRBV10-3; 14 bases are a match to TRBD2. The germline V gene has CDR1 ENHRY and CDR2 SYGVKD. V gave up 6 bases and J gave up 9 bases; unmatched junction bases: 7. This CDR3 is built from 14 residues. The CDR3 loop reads CAIREGLAGVVQYF. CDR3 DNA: TGTGCCATCAGAGAGGGACTAGCGGGGGTAGTGCAGTACTTC.

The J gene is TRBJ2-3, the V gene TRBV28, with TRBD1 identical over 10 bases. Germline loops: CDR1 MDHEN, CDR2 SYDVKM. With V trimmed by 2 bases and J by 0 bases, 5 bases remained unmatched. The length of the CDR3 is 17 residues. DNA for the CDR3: TGTGCCAGCAGTTTAAGTCGACAGGGGGCGAGCACAGATACGCAGTATTTT. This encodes CASSLSRQGASTDTQYF.

The CDR3 nucleotides read TGTGCCAGCAGCCAGGGGGCGTACCACAATGAGCAGTTCTTC. As protein: CASSQGAYHNEQFF. This chain uses TRBV6-5 with TRBJ2-1; 8 nucleotides align to TRBD1. The V gene end was trimmed by 6 bases and the J gene end by 5 bases; junction bases not matched to a gene: 6. The CDR3 contains 14 residues. Germline V gene sequence: CDR1 MNHEY, CDR2 SVGAGI.

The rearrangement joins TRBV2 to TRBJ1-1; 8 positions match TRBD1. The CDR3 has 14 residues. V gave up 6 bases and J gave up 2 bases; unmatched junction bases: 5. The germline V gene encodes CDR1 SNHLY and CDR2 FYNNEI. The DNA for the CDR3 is TGTGCCAGCAGCTACAGGGGGTACAACACTGAAGCTTTCTTT. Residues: CASSYRGYNTEAFF.

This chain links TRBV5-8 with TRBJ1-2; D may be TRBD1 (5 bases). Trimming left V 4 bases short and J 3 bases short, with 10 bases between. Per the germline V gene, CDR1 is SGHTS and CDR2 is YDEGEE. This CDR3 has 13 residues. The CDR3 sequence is CASSRRGDYGYTF. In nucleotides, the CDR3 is TGTGCCAGCAGCCGGCGGGGGGACTATGGCTACACCTTC.

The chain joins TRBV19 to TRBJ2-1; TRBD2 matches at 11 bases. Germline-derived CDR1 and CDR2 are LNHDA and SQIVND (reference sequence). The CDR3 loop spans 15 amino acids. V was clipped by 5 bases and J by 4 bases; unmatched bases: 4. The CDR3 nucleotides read TGTGCCAGTAGTGCTAGCGGGGGGAGGTACAATGAGCAGTTCTTC. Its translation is CASSASGGRYNEQFF.

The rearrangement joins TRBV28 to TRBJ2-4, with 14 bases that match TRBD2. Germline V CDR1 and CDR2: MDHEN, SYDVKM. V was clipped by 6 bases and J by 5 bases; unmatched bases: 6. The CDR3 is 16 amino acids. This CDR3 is CASSPGTSGGQNIQYF. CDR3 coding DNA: TGTGCCAGCAGCCCCGGGACTAGCGGGGGCCAAAACATTCAGTACTTC.

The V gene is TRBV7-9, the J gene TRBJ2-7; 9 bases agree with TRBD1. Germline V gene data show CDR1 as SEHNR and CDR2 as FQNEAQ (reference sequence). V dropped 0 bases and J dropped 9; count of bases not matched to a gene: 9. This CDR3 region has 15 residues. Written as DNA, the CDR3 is TGTGCCAGCAGCTTAGCTGGGACAGGGTTGGCGGGGCAGTACTTC. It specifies CASSLAGTGLAGQYF.

CDR3 loop: CASSSRDYQETQYF. CDR3 nucleotide sequence: TGTGCCAGCAGTTCCCGGGACTACCAAGAGACCCAGTACTTC. The chain is built from TRBV6-5 and TRBJ2-5, with D perhaps matching TRBD2 (6 bases). Trimming pared 4 bases from V and 0 bases from J, leaving 9 bases between. Germline V gene sequence: CDR1 MNHEY, CDR2 SVGAGI. The CDR3 has 14 residues.

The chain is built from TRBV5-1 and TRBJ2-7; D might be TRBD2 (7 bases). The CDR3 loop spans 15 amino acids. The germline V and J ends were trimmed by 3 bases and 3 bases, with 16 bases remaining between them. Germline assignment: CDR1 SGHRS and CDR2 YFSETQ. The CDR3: CASSSFLRGGYEQYF. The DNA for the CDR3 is TGCGCCAGCAGCTCCTTTCTTAGGGGGGGCTACGAGCAGTACTTC.

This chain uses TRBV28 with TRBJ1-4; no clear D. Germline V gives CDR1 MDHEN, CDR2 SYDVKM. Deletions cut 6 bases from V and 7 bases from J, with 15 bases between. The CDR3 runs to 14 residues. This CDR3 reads CASRAEGEGEKLFF. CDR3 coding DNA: TGTGCCAGCAGAGCGGAGGGCGAAGGTGAAAAACTGTTTTTT.

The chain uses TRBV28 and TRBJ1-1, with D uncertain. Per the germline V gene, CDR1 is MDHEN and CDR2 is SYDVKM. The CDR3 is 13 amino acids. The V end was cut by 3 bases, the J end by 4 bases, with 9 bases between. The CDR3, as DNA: TGTGCCAGCAGTTTCGGTCCATCCACTGAAGCTTTCTTT. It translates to CASSFGPSTEAFF.

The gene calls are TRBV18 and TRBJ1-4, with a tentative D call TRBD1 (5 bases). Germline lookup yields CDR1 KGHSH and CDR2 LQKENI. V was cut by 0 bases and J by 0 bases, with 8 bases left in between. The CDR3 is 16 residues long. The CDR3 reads CASSPPGRATNEKLFF. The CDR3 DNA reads TGTGCCAGCTCACCACCTGGCAGGGCAACTAATGAAAAACTGTTTTTT.

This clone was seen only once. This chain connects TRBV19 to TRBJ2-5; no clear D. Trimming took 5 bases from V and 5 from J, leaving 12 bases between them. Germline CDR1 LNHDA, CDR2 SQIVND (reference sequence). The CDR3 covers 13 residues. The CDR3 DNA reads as TGTGCCAGTAGTGTCCGCCGGTGGGAGACCCAGTACTTC. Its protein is CASSVRRWETQYF.

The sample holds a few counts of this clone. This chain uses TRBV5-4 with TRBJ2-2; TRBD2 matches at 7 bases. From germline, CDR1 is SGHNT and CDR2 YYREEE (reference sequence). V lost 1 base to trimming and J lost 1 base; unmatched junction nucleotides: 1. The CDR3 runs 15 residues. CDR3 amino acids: CASSLPSGNTGELFF. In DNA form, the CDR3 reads TGTGCCAGCAGCTTGCCTAGCGGGAACACCGGGGAGCTGTTTTTT.

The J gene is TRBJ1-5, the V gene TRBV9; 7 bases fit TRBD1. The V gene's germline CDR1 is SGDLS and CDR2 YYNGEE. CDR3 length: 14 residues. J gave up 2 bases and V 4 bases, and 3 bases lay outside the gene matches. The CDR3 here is CASSPGQGNQPQHF. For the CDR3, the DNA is TGTGCCAGCAGCCCCGGACAGGGCAATCAGCCCCAGCATTTT.

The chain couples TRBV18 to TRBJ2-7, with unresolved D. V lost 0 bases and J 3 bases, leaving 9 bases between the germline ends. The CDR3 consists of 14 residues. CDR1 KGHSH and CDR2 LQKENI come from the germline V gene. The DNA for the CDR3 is TGTGCCAGCTCACCACCGGCCTTGTACTACGAGCAGTACTTC. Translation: CASSPPALYYEQYF.

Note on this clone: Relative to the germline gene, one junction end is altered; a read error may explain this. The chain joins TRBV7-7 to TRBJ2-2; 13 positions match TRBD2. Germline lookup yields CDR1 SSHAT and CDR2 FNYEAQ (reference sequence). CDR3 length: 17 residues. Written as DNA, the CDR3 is TGTGCTAGCACCTTTCTCCCGGGACTAGCGGGAACAGGGGAGCTGTTTTTT. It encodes CASTFLPGLAGTGELFF.

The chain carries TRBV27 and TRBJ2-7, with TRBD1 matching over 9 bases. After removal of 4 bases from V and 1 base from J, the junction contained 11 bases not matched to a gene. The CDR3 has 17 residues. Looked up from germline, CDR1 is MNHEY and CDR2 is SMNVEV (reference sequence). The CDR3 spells CASSSPGTGRRSYEQYF. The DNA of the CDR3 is TGTGCCAGCAGTTCCCCCGGGACAGGGAGGAGGTCCTACGAGCAGTACTTC.

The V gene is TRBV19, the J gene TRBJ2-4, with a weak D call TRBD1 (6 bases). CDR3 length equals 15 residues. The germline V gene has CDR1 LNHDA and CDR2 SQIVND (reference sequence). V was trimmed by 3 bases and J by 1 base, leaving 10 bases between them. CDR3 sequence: CASSMDSPAKNIQYF. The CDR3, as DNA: TGTGCCAGTAGTATGGACAGCCCCGCCAAAAACATTCAGTACTTC.